The 27 T cell receptor beta chains below all came from one sample that was sequenced in a study of regulatory T cells in long-lasting Graves disease. Relying on iRepertoire HTBI primers and Arm-PCR of CDR3 regions, the team built TCR beta libraries. One entry per CDR3 protein results from TCRdb running MiXCR on the multiplex PCR reads. The sample has approximately 490,000 distinct CDR3 sequences, 15% to 20% seen once. As for time point: newly diagnosed GD, antithyroid drugs for less than 3 months. Extracted PBMC RNA gave rise to the TCR library. This sample was shared with a second study, whose subject was T cells in Graves' hyperthyroidism and ophthalmopathy.

The sample here was peripheral blood mononuclear cells (PBMCs), taken at new diagnosis, from a patient treated with antithyroid drugs. The receptor set was obtained from a man in his forties with Graves disease.

This clonotype was observed many times. This rearrangement joins TRBV7-9 to TRBJ2-7; 13 bases align to TRBD2. Trimming cost V 4 bases and J 6 bases; bases outside gene matches: 6. CDR1 SEHNR and CDR2 FQNEAQ come from the germline V gene (reference sequence). This CDR3 contains 15 residues. The CDR3 spells CASSSGTSGISEQYF. In nucleotides, the CDR3 is TGTGCCAGCAGCTCAGGGACTAGCGGGATTAGCGAGCAGTACTTC.

J is TRBJ2-7 and V is TRBV29-1; D gene uncertain. V was clipped by 1 base and J by 7 bases, with 23 bases between them. This CDR3 region has 16 residues. From germline, CDR1 is SQVTM and CDR2 ANQGSEA. The CDR3 sequence: CSVEATPQSSYNEQYF. The CDR3 nucleotides are TGCAGCGTTGAAGCGACTCCTCAGAGCTCCTACAATGAGCAGTACTTC.

This clonotype appeared many times. The chain employs TRBV5-1 and TRBJ2-3, with TRBD2 matching 15 bases. The CDR3 loop spans 17 amino acids. The germline CDR1 and CDR2 sequences are SGHRS and YFSETQ. Trimming at V came to 4 bases and at J to 0 bases, leaving 3 bases not matched to a gene. The CDR3 bases are TGCGCCAGCAGCCCGGGACTAGCGGGAGGCAGCACAGATACGCAGTATTTT. This codes for CASSPGLAGGSTDTQYF.

The chain uses TRBV28 and TRBJ2-7, with 10 bases identical to TRBD1. With 5 bases clipped from V and 7 bases from J, the junction kept 8 bases outside the gene matches. CDR1 MDHEN and CDR2 SYDVKM come from the germline V gene. There are 14 residues in the CDR3. The CDR3 here is CASSTRQGAEEQYF. Written as DNA, the CDR3 is TGTGCCAGCAGTACCCGACAGGGGGCGGAAGAGCAGTACTTC.

There are many counts of this clonotype. The DNA of the CDR3 is TGTGCCAGCTCACCTACGGTTAGCGGGAGCGATGAGCAGTTCTTC. It is translated as CASSPTVSGSDEQFF. The rearrangement joins TRBV18 to TRBJ2-1; 9 nucleotides line up with TRBD2. Losses at the gene ends were 3 bases for V and 8 bases for J; bases not matched to a gene: 8. CDR3 length: 15 amino acids. Germline V gene lookup returns CDR1 KGHSH and CDR2 LQKENI.

This clonotype was counted a few times. CDR3 bases: TGTGCCAGCAGTTACTCGAGGCAGAACTATGGCTACACCTTC. As protein: CASSYSRQNYGYTF. The V call is TRBV6-2 or TRBV6-3, the J call TRBJ1-2; unclear D gene. The CDR3 extends over 14 amino acids. Trimming shortened V by 0 bases and J by 2 bases, and 7 bases separated the two germline ends. CDR1 and CDR2 (germline): MNHEY, SVGEGT.

This clonotype was found a few times. The chain is built from TRBV7-6 and TRBJ2-7; 7 bases match TRBD2. The J segment lost 6 bases and the V segment lost 1 base, leaving 12 bases of the junction unmatched. The CDR3 has 16 residues. Germline-derived CDR1 and CDR2 are SGHVS and FNYEAQ. DNA for the CDR3: TGTGCCAGCAGCTTAGGAACGTCTAGCGGTCGGGGCGAGCAGTACTTC. Protein product: CASSLGTSSGRGEQYF.

Details on this clonotype: A single base separates this from a much larger clone, so it may be a read error. V and J are TRBV12-3 or TRBV12-4 and TRBJ1-2; a possible D gene is TRBD1 (5 bases). This CDR3 contains 13 residues. For the CDR3, the DNA is TGTGTCAGCATGATGGGGGGAAACTATGGCTACACCTTC. This sequence encodes CVSMMGGNYGYTF.

This sequence joins TRBV6-5 and TRBJ2-3; D perhaps matches TRBD2 (6 bases). Trimming took off 4 bases at V and 8 bases at J, with 16 bases between the two ends. In germline, CDR1 is MNHEY, CDR2 SVGAGI. This CDR3 comprises 14 residues. CDR3 region: CASSSGDLLPTQYF. The CDR3 DNA follows: TGTGCCAGCAGTTCGGGGGATCTACTCCCTACGCAGTATTTT.

This clonotype was found many times. V gene TRBV28 combines with J gene TRBJ2-4; possible D gene TRBD2, 6 bases. The CDR3 spans 16 residues. V lost 7 bases, J lost 9 bases, and 25 bases lay in between. In germline, CDR1 is MDHEN, CDR2 SYDVKM. The CDR3 nucleotides read TGTGCCAGCATTATAGGCGGGGCGAACGCCCGGGGCATTCAGTACTTC. Translation gives CASIIGGANARGIQYF.

The chain is built from TRBV6-1 and TRBJ2-5; 7 positions agree with TRBD1. The CDR3 has 13 amino acids. The junction had 5 bases not matched to a gene; V was cut back by 6 bases and J by 4 bases. Germline V lookup: CDR1 MNHNS, CDR2 SASEGT. The CDR3 region is CASSRQGSETQYF. In nucleotides, the CDR3 is TGTGCCAGCAGCCGACAGGGCTCAGAGACCCAGTACTTC.

J is TRBJ1-4 and V is TRBV27; 7 bases are shared with TRBD1. This CDR3 comprises 14 residues. The germline gives CDR1 MNHEY, CDR2 SMNVEV (reference sequence). V gave up 5 bases and J gave up 7 bases; unmatched junction bases: 7. Here the CDR3 reads CASSPTGTSEKLFF. The CDR3, as DNA: TGTGCCAGCAGTCCGACAGGGACCAGTGAAAAACTGTTTTTT.

This clonotype appeared many times. The chain recombines TRBV27 with TRBJ2-1; no definite D call. The CDR3 length is 14 residues. Trimming cost V 6 bases and J 5 bases, with 14 bases left between them. Germline V CDR1 and CDR2: MNHEY, SMNVEV (reference sequence). The DNA of the CDR3 is TGTGCCAGCAGGCCCACGGGCAGGAACAATGAGCAGTTCTTC. Translating gives CASRPTGRNNEQFF.

At least ten counts were recorded for this clonotype. The V gene is TRBV5-1, the J gene TRBJ2-7; D may correspond to TRBD1 or TRBD2 (5 bases each). The V gene lost 4 bases and the J gene lost 9 bases, with 20 bases spanning the gap. This CDR3 spans 14 amino acids. Germline V gives CDR1 SGHRS, CDR2 YFSETQ. CDR3 in amino acids: CASSKEGTTILQYF. CDR3 DNA: TGCGCCAGCAGCAAAGAAGGGACGACCATCCTGCAGTACTTC.

As concerns this clonotype: A much larger clone sits a single nucleotide away, making a read error possible. The V and J genes are TRBV6-5 and TRBJ1-1, with TRBD1 matching over 8 bases. Germline-derived CDR1 and CDR2 are MNHEY and SVGAGI. V lost 2 bases to trimming and J lost 4 bases; unmatched junction nucleotides: 6. CDR3 size: 15 residues. CDR3 residues: CASSYQQGGGTEAFF. The CDR3 DNA is TGTGCCAGCAGTTACCAACAGGGGGGGGGCACTGAAGCTTTCTTT.

This clonotype has ten or more counts. The CDR3: CASSLRSRGNTGELFF. CDR3 coding DNA: TGTGCCAGCAGCTTAAGGTCTCGGGGCAACACCGGGGAGCTGTTTTTT. The chain is built from TRBV11-2 and TRBJ2-2; D may match TRBD1 or TRBD2 (5 bases each). Trimming stripped 2 bases from V and 2 bases from J, with 12 bases between. The CDR3 spans 16 residues. Germline values: CDR1 SGHAT, CDR2 FQNNGV.

This clonotype was seen at least ten times. This chain connects TRBV2 to TRBJ2-3; 7 bases match TRBD2. After removal of 4 bases from V and 0 bases from J, the junction contained 4 bases not matched to a gene. Germline CDR1 SNHLY, CDR2 FYNNEI. The CDR3 sequence is 15 residues long. The CDR3 DNA is TGTGCCAGCAGTGGAGTCGGGGGGAGCACAGATACGCAGTATTTT. Its protein is CASSGVGGSTDTQYF.

This clonotype was detected many times. This chain connects TRBV27 to TRBJ2-3; 9 positions match TRBD2. The V gene's germline CDR1 is MNHEY and CDR2 SMNVEV (reference sequence). J gave up 2 bases and V 3 bases, and 6 bases lay outside the gene matches. CDR3 length: 16 amino acids. This CDR3 is CASSLVAGGATDTQYF. CDR3 coding DNA: TGTGCCAGCAGTTTGGTGGCGGGAGGGGCCACAGATACGCAGTATTTT.

The chain joins TRBV7-2 to TRBJ1-1; D unresolved. Trimming left V 5 bases short and J 0 bases short, with 10 bases between. The CDR3 is 14 amino acids. Germline CDR1 reads SGHTA; CDR2 reads FQGNSA. CDR3 coding DNA: TGTGCCAGCAGCCCGGGGATGGTGAACACTGAAGCTTTCTTT. Its protein is CASSPGMVNTEAFF.

This clonotype has a single count. The rearrangement joins TRBV27 to TRBJ2-7; TRBD1 matches at 11 bases. V shed 4 bases, J shed 3 bases, and the junction held 11 bases outside the gene matches. Per the germline V gene, CDR1 is MNHEY and CDR2 is SMNVEV (reference sequence). CDR3 length equals 17 residues. CDR3 region: CASSSRRGQGAFYEQYF. CDR3 nucleotides: TGTGCCAGCAGTTCCCGGAGAGGACAGGGGGCTTTCTACGAGCAGTACTTC.

This clonotype came up many times. The chain uses TRBV20-1 and TRBJ2-5; D is uncertain. The V gene's germline CDR1 is DFQATT and CDR2 SNEGSKA (reference sequence). This CDR3 region has 14 residues. DNA of the CDR3: TGCAGCTTTGCCGGCGGAGTCTTCCAAGAGACCCAGTACTTC. It codes for CSFAGGVFQETQYF.

This clonotype came up a few times. The chain uses TRBV4-1 and TRBJ2-3; 9 nucleotides align to TRBD2. The CDR3 has 15 amino acids. Trimming at V came to 0 bases and at J to 5 bases, leaving 3 bases not matched to a gene. Germline V gene lookup returns CDR1 MGHRA and CDR2 YSYEKL. The CDR3 DNA is TGCGCCAGCAGCCAAGACCCTAGCGGGAAAGATACGCAGTATTTT. As protein: CASSQDPSGKDTQYF.

This clonotype was seen repeatedly, ten times or more. The V gene is TRBV11-3, the J gene TRBJ2-5; D unresolved. The V and J ends lost 7 bases and 1 base respectively, with 13 bases between them. From germline, CDR1 is SGHNT and CDR2 YENEEA. The length of the CDR3 is 14 residues. The chain's CDR3 is CASTRVGFQETQYF. Written as DNA, the CDR3 is TGTGCCAGCACTCGAGTGGGGTTCCAAGAGACCCAGTACTTC. The whole variable domain, remainder taken from reference TRBV11-3 and TRBJ2-5, is EAGVVQSPRYKIIEKKQPVAFWCNPISGHNTLYWYLQNLGQGPELLIRYENEEAVDDSQLPKDRFSAERLKGVDSTLKIQPAELGDSAVYLCASTRVGFQETQYFGPGTRLLVL.

This clonotype appeared a few times. The CDR3 nucleotides are TGCGCCAGCAGCTTGGCCATGGGTTATGGCTACACCTTC. This encodes CASSLAMGYGYTF. The chain joins TRBV5-1 to TRBJ1-2, with D hard to call. Germline lookup yields CDR1 SGHRS and CDR2 YFSETQ. Trimming took 0 bases from V and 5 from J, leaving 8 bases between them. CDR3 length equals 13 residues. Combining the CDR3 with reference TRBV5-1 and TRBJ1-2 gives the whole variable domain KAGVTQTPRYLIKTRGQQVTLSCSPISGHRSVSWYQQTPGQGLQFLFEYFSETQRNKGNFPGRFSGRQFSNSRSEMNVSTLELGDSALYLCASSLAMGYGYTFGSGTRLTVV.

This clonotype was seen many times. The chain combines TRBV5-1 with TRBJ2-1; 11 bases line up with TRBD2. The J segment lost 1 base and the V segment lost 0 bases, leaving 9 bases of the junction unmatched. This CDR3 has 19 amino acids. Looked up from germline, CDR1 is SGHRS and CDR2 is YFSETQ. The CDR3 reads CASSLELAGVRGSYNEQFF. For the CDR3, the DNA is TGCGCCAGCAGCTTGGAACTAGCGGGAGTGAGAGGATCCTACAATGAGCAGTTCTTC.

The chain combines TRBV6-4 with TRBJ2-3, with D possibly called TRBD1 or TRBD2 (5 bases each). Trimming removed 2 bases at V and 6 bases at J, with 15 bases between. There are 15 residues in the CDR3. Germline V CDR1 and CDR2: MRHNA, SNTAGT. CDR3 amino acids: CASSDQPGSRDTQYF. DNA for the CDR3: TGTGCCAGCAGTGACCAACCAGGGAGTAGGGATACGCAGTATTTT.

This clonotype was counted many times. This chain uses TRBV20-1 with TRBJ2-7, with 13 bases matching TRBD2. In germline, CDR1 is DFQATT, CDR2 SNEGSKA (reference sequence). J gave up 7 bases and V 2 bases, and 17 bases lay outside the gene matches. This CDR3 region has 18 residues. CDR3 amino acids: CSARWAAGLAGSRGEQYF. The CDR3 DNA is TGCAGTGCTAGATGGGCCGCGGGACTAGCGGGATCCCGTGGTGAGCAGTACTTC.